This entry describes one T cell receptor beta chain. Naive CD8 isolation took CD45RO-negative cells positively selected for CCR7 and excluded terminally differentiated effector memory CD45RA+ cells. CDR3 length: 15 residues. CDR1 and CDR2 (germline): MNHNY, SVGAGI (reference sequence). Trimming removed 5 bases from V and 3 bases from J; junction bases left unmatched: 6. In the authors' methods: Junction-only sequences without quality scores came from ImmunoSEQ, so filtering differed. The protocol was immunoSEQ multiplex PCR, while the TCRdb copy is restricted to in-frame clones and leaves out a portion. V, J and clone size reflect that table, while D and trimming were determined from the DNA. Of under 850,000 clones listed, approximately 92% are singletons. The data were taken from a study of shared clonotypes between healthy human individuals.

Sequencing was done on a sample of naive CD8+ T cells sorted from blood. This chain uses TRBV6-6 with TRBJ1-3; 8 bases are shared with TRBD1. The sequence was obtained from a man younger than 40 in good health. The CDR3 reads CASSQTGAYGNTIYF. CDR3 DNA sequence: TGTGCCAGCAGTCAGACAGGGGCCTATGGAAACACCATATATTTT.